The 14 T cell receptor beta chains below all came from one sample that was sequenced in a study of blood T cell repertoires in COVID-19. Measured with immunoSEQ multiplex PCR; TCRdb has only the in-frame clones, and not every one. The data contain 250,000 to 350,000 clones, around 87% of them seen just once; the ten biggest clones take up roughly 5%. The sequenced sample consisted of PBMCs or T cells enriched from blood (not recorded which). These receptors were collected from a woman in her 30s who had recovered from COVID-19.

The gene calls are TRBV5-1 and TRBJ1-4; D might be TRBD1 (6 bases). The V gene lost 0 bases and the J gene lost 5 bases, with 11 bases spanning the gap. Per the germline V gene, CDR1 is SGHRS and CDR2 is YFSETQ. The CDR3 contains 15 residues. DNA of the CDR3: TGCGCCAGCAGCTTGGCATCAGGGGTGAATGAAAAACTGTTTTTT. Encoded protein: CASSLASGVNEKLFF.

The rearrangement joins TRBV21-1 to TRBJ1-1; the D call in the table, TRBD1, was not verified against the DNA. TRBV21-1 is given as a pseudogene. CDR3 length: 15 amino acids. In DNA, the CDR3 is TGTGCCAGCAGCAAAGTGCCCAGGGGGCTCACTGAAGCTTTCTTT. Amino acid sequence: CASSKVPRGLTEAFF.

In its sample, this clone was seen a few times. This rearrangement joins TRBV5-6 to TRBJ1-6; TRBD1 matches at 9 bases. The CDR3 consists of 15 residues. V was pared by 4 bases and J by 7 bases, with 6 bases of the junction left unmatched. Germline values: CDR1 SGHDT, CDR2 YYEEEE. CDR3 loop: CASSRQGVMNSPLHF. The CDR3, as DNA: TGTGCCAGCAGCCGACAGGGGGTCATGAATTCACCCCTCCACTTT.

V is TRBV7-9 and J is TRBJ1-2, with TRBD1 as a possible D gene (6 bases). V was trimmed by 5 bases and J by 1 base, leaving 14 bases between them. Germline CDR1 SEHNR, CDR2 FQNEAQ (reference sequence). CDR3 size: 15 residues. This CDR3 reads CASSPWTAFNYGYTF. CDR3 sequence (DNA): TGTGCCAGCAGCCCCTGGACAGCTTTTAACTATGGCTACACCTTC.

The chain couples TRBV11-2 to TRBJ1-1; D not certain. V dropped 5 bases and J dropped 1 base, with 8 bases sitting between them. CDR3 length: 13 amino acids. The germline V gene encodes CDR1 SGHAT and CDR2 FQNNGV. DNA of the CDR3: TGTGCCAGCAGCGAGGGCAGGAACACTGAAGCTTTCTTT. Translation: CASSEGRNTEAFF.

The chain has TRBV18 and TRBJ1-4, with D possibly being TRBD1 (5 bases). The germline V and J ends were trimmed by 3 bases and 3 bases, with 8 bases remaining between them. CDR1 KGHSH and CDR2 LQKENI come from the germline V gene. The CDR3 extends over 14 amino acids. Here the CDR3 reads CASSPQGSNEKLFF. CDR3 DNA sequence: TGTGCCAGCTCACCCCAGGGCTCTAATGAAAAACTGTTTTTT.

The chain couples TRBV12-3 or TRBV12-4 to TRBJ1-1; 7 nucleotides line up with TRBD1. With 5 bases clipped from V and 6 bases from J, the junction kept 3 bases outside the gene matches. CDR3 size: 12 residues. CDR3 nucleotides: TGTGCCAGCAGTCACGGGACAGCTGAAGCTTTCTTT. This encodes CASSHGTAEAFF.

V is TRBV3-1 (or the pseudogene TRBV3-2) and J is TRBJ1-4; D ambiguous. Germline V gives CDR1 LGHDT, CDR2 YNNKEL (reference sequence). This CDR3 has 14 amino acids. The V gene lost 4 bases and the J gene lost 2 bases, with 8 bases spanning the gap. In DNA form, the CDR3 reads TGTGCCAGCAGCCGGACTGGGACTAATGAAAAACTGTTTTTT. This encodes CASSRTGTNEKLFF.

This clone turned up a few times. The V call is TRBV7-2, the J call TRBJ1-3, with 7 bases matching TRBD1. Trimming removed 5 bases from V and 1 base from J; junction bases left unmatched: 5. Germline V gene sequence: CDR1 SGHTA, CDR2 FQGNSA. This CDR3 has 15 residues. The CDR3 is CASSQTGSSGNTIYF. The CDR3 DNA is TGTGCCAGCAGCCAGACAGGGTCTTCTGGAAACACCATATATTTT.

The chain recombines TRBV4-1 with TRBJ2-1; D may be TRBD2 (6 bases). The germline gives CDR1 MGHRA, CDR2 YSYEKL. This CDR3 contains 17 residues. V lost 3 bases and J lost 0, with 15 bases in between. The CDR3 coding sequence is TGCGCCAGCAGCCAGGGGCCCCGGGGGAGCTCCTACAATGAGCAGTTCTTC. Translation: CASSQGPRGSSYNEQFF.

This chain uses TRBV14 with TRBJ1-4; D is ambiguous. The germline V and J ends were trimmed by 2 bases and 12 bases, with 7 bases remaining between them. The CDR3 has 11 amino acids. In germline, CDR1 is SGHDN, CDR2 FVKESK. This CDR3 reads CASSQSLELFF. The DNA of the CDR3 is TGTGCCAGCAGCCAAAGTTTAGAACTGTTTTTT.

The chain carries TRBV3-1 (or the pseudogene TRBV3-2) and TRBJ2-5, with 7 bases aligning to TRBD2. The CDR3 contains 16 residues. The germline gives CDR1 LGHDT, CDR2 YNNKEL (reference sequence). The junction had 10 bases not matched to a gene; V was cut back by 4 bases and J by 2 bases. The CDR3 is CASSPPLATAQETQYF. CDR3 in DNA: TGTGCCAGCAGCCCCCCACTAGCGACCGCGCAAGAGACCCAGTACTTC.

The V call is TRBV19, the J call TRBJ1-2; no clear D gene. This CDR3 spans 15 amino acids. CDR1 and CDR2 from the germline V gene are LNHDA and SQIVND (reference sequence). Trimming removed 8 bases at V and 4 bases at J, with 20 bases between. The CDR3 protein is CASANPSGSFYGYTF. CDR3 sequence (DNA): TGTGCCAGTGCCAACCCCTCGGGGAGCTTCTATGGCTACACCTTC.

The rearrangement joins TRBV7-2 to TRBJ1-4, with TRBD1 matching over 9 bases. The CDR3 extends over 16 amino acids. V gave up 2 bases and J gave up 8 bases; unmatched junction bases: 9. CDR1 SGHTA and CDR2 FQGNSA come from the germline V gene. This CDR3 reads CASSLNGIGQGEKLFF. In DNA, the CDR3 is TGTGCCAGCAGCTTAAATGGGATTGGACAGGGGGAAAAACTGTTTTTT.